This entry concerns a single T cell receptor (beta chain). The data stem from a study of blood T cell repertoires in COVID-19. Study summary: The United States, Italy and Spain supplied acute and convalescent COVID-19 samples. T cells, B-cell-depleted T cells, or PBMCs supplied cDNA or gDNA.

Per the original data handling: Reference gene primer amplification gave estimated nucleated cell counts. Sequencing was performed with immunoSEQ multiplex PCR; in TCRdb, only in-frame clones are kept and a portion is missing. V and J calls and clone size are given by that table; D and trimming were obtained from the DNA. The sample has 220,000 or so clones, roughly nine tenths seen once. The CDR3 has 12 amino acids. J was trimmed by 7 bases and V by 3 bases; bases with no gene match: 0. The V gene's germline CDR1 is LGHDT and CDR2 YNNKEL (reference sequence). The clonotype originates from a man in his fifties or sixties who had recovered from COVID-19. This chain joins TRBV3-1 (or the pseudogene TRBV3-2) and TRBJ2-7; 10 bases agree with TRBD1. Sequencing used peripheral blood. CDR3 region: CASSQDRGEQYF. The CDR3 DNA is TGTGCCAGCAGCCAGGACAGGGGGGAGCAGTACTTC.